The clone carrying this TCR beta chain was seen at least ten times. This sample was included in a study of read filtering for tumor transcriptome and immune sequencing. Every patient had bone marrow sampled while the disease was active. The library was built from about 400 ng RNA with molecular barcoded adaptors for alpha/delta and beta/gamma chains. A single record per CDR3 protein comes from TCRdb applying MiXCR to the reads. The repertoire consists of tens of thousands of distinct CDR3 sequences, with 20% to 25% occurring once and the leading ten covering over 9.5%. This sequence was found in a donor at least 40 years old with multiple myeloma. Sequenced sample: a population of CD138-negative cells sorted from bone marrow.

This CDR3 is CASSKIRYTGELFF. As DNA, the CDR3 is TGTGCCAGCAGCAAAATTCGATACACCGGGGAGCTGTTTTTT. J is TRBJ2-2 and V is TRBV28, with D hard to call. The V gene's germline CDR1 is MDHEN and CDR2 SYDVKM. V lost 6 bases, J lost 3 bases, and 11 bases lay in between. This CDR3 is built from 14 residues.